The rows below give T cell receptor beta chains drawn from one sample of a study of metastatic and nonmetastatic thyroid tumors. TCRdb re-processed the PCR reads through MiXCR. The table includes about 39,000 clones, about a sixth detected once. Input material: blood. The source is a female donor with papillary thyroid cancer or a benign thyroid nodule (not recorded which). Some clones in this sample may be carry-over from other donors' samples. CDR3s include the opening cysteine and the closing phenylalanine or tryptophan. A D gene is named only where the DNA matches it firmly. Not all rows give a size; the values are once, few, many and, for expanded clones, a class.

v_gene: TRBV2; j_gene: TRBJ2-7; abundance: many; d_gene: TRBD1; CDR3nt: TGTGCCAGTTCAGTTAGACAGGGCGTATCGAACGAGCAGTACTTC; CDR3aa: CASSVRQGVSNEQYF
v_gene: TRBV30; j_gene: TRBJ2-3; abundance: .; d_gene: TRBD2; CDR3nt: TGTGCCTGTAGTGTGGGGACTAGCGGGATCACAGATATGCAGTATTTT; CDR3aa: CACSVGTSGITDMQYF
v_gene: TRBV19; j_gene: TRBJ2-7; abundance: many; d_gene: .; CDR3nt: TGTGCCAGTAACTTGGACATCTCCTACGAGCAGTACTTC; CDR3aa: CASNLDISYEQYF
v_gene: TRBV9; j_gene: TRBJ2-7; abundance: many; d_gene: TRBD1; CDR3nt: TGTGCCAGCAGCGTAGGGGACAGGGCATCTTCCTACGAGCAGTACTTC; CDR3aa: CASSVGDRASSYEQYF
v_gene: TRBV6-1; j_gene: TRBJ1-2; abundance: few; d_gene: .; CDR3nt: TGTGCCATCGGGGTAACTAACTATGTCTACACCTTC; CDR3aa: CAIGVTNYVYTF
v_gene: TRBV24-1; j_gene: TRBJ2-1; abundance: .; d_gene: TRBD2; CDR3nt: TGTGCCACCAGTGATTGGGGGACTAACAATGAGCAGTTCTTC; CDR3aa: CATSDWGTNNEQFF
v_gene: TRBV7-8; j_gene: TRBJ1-1; abundance: many; d_gene: .; CDR3nt: TGTGCCAGCAGCTTAACTCAGGTCGACACTGAAGCTTTCTTT; CDR3aa: CASSLTQVDTEAFF
v_gene: TRBV6-1; j_gene: TRBJ2-7; abundance: .; d_gene: TRBD1; CDR3nt: TGTGCCAGCAGTTTTAAAGGACAGGGGAGATCCTACGAGCAGTACTTC; CDR3aa: CASSFKGQGRSYEQYF
v_gene: TRBV5-6; j_gene: TRBJ1-3; abundance: .; d_gene: .; CDR3nt: TGTGCCAGCATTGACAGCTTGAAGAACACCATATATTTT; CDR3aa: CASIDSLKNTIYF
v_gene: TRBV20-1; j_gene: TRBJ1-4; abundance: .; d_gene: .; CDR3nt: TGCAGTGCTAGAGATGGGGGAGAAAAGCTGTTTTTT; CDR3aa: CSARDGGEKLFF
v_gene: TRBV27; j_gene: TRBJ1-2; abundance: many; d_gene: .; CDR3nt: TGTGCCAGCAGTTTGACACCTCGCTATGGCTACACCTTC; CDR3aa: CASSLTPRYGYTF
v_gene: TRBV12-3/TRBV12-4; j_gene: TRBJ1-4; abundance: medium-sized; d_gene: TRBD1; CDR3nt: TGTGCCAGCAGTTTAAGTACGGGACAGGGAGGTGAAAAACTGTTTTTT; CDR3aa: CASSLSTGQGGEKLFF
v_gene: TRBV20-1; j_gene: TRBJ1-2; abundance: .; d_gene: .; CDR3nt: TGCAGTGCTAGAGATATACGGGGACCGACGGCGTCCGCGTATGGCTACACCTTC; CDR3aa: CSARDIRGPTASAYGYTF
v_gene: TRBV13; j_gene: TRBJ2-4; abundance: many; d_gene: TRBD2; CDR3nt: TGTGCCAGCAGCCGCCTGGGACTAGCGGAAAACATTCAGTACTTC; CDR3aa: CASSRLGLAENIQYF
v_gene: TRBV15; j_gene: TRBJ2-7; abundance: .; d_gene: TRBD1; CDR3nt: TGTGCCACCAGCAGGCCCGGGACAGGGGTTTACGAGCAGTACTTC; CDR3aa: CATSRPGTGVYEQYF
v_gene: TRBV6-1; j_gene: TRBJ1-5; abundance: .; d_gene: TRBD1; CDR3nt: TGTGCCAGCAGTGAAGCGTATAGGGGGCGTCAGCCCCAGCATTTT; CDR3aa: CASSEAYRGRQPQHF
v_gene: TRBV27; j_gene: TRBJ1-2; abundance: many; d_gene: .; CDR3nt: TGTGCCAGCAGGGATAACTATGGCTACACCTTC; CDR3aa: CASRDNYGYTF
v_gene: TRBV7-9; j_gene: TRBJ1-1; abundance: many; d_gene: TRBD1; CDR3nt: TGTGCCAGCAGCACGGACAGGAGGAACACTGAAGCTTTCTTT; CDR3aa: CASSTDRRNTEAFF
v_gene: TRBV20-1; j_gene: TRBJ1-5; abundance: .; d_gene: .; CDR3nt: TGCAGTGCCCGGATTGGCGAGGGCAATCAGCCCCAGCATTTT; CDR3aa: CSARIGEGNQPQHF
v_gene: TRBV20-1; j_gene: TRBJ1-5; abundance: many; d_gene: .; CDR3nt: TGCAGTGCTAGAGATGCCGGGGGAAGCGTCAATCAGCCCCAGCATTTT; CDR3aa: CSARDAGGSVNQPQHF
v_gene: TRBV9; j_gene: TRBJ1-1; abundance: many; d_gene: .; CDR3nt: TGTGCCAGCAGCGTAGCTCCTGCAGGGCGAACGTCAAACACTGAAGCTTTCTTT; CDR3aa: CASSVAPAGRTSNTEAFF
v_gene: TRBV6-1; j_gene: TRBJ1-4; abundance: medium-sized; d_gene: TRBD1; CDR3nt: TGTGCCAGCAGTGACTTGCCGGGACAGGGGAATGAAAAACTGTTTTTT; CDR3aa: CASSDLPGQGNEKLFF
v_gene: TRBV30; j_gene: TRBJ1-1; abundance: .; d_gene: .; CDR3nt: TGTGCCTGGAGTGTTACACAAGGATACACTGAAGCTTTCTTT; CDR3aa: CAWSVTQGYTEAFF
v_gene: TRBV20-1; j_gene: TRBJ1-5; abundance: once; d_gene: .; CDR3nt: TGCAGTGGGGAAGGTGGGGACAATCAGCAACAGCATTTT; CDR3aa: CSGEGGDNQQQHF
v_gene: TRBV30; j_gene: TRBJ1-1; abundance: .; d_gene: .; CDR3nt: TGTGCCTGGAGTAAAGCAGCAGCTAACACTGAAGCTTTCTTT; CDR3aa: CAWSKAAANTEAFF
v_gene: TRBV18; j_gene: TRBJ1-5; abundance: many; d_gene: TRBD1; CDR3nt: TGTGCCAGCTCACTCAGCCAGGGACAGGCTAATCAGCCCCAGCATTTT; CDR3aa: CASSLSQGQANQPQHF
v_gene: TRBV5-1; j_gene: TRBJ2-2; abundance: many; d_gene: .; CDR3nt: TGCGCCAGCACCCTAGGGGGGGCCAACACCGGGGAGCTGTTTTTT; CDR3aa: CASTLGGANTGELFF
v_gene: TRBV6-1; j_gene: TRBJ2-3; abundance: many; d_gene: .; CDR3nt: TGTGCCAGCAACGAGGGGGAGCTAGATACGCAGTATTTT; CDR3aa: CASNEGELDTQYF
v_gene: TRBV9; j_gene: TRBJ1-1; abundance: many; d_gene: .; CDR3nt: TGTGCCAGCAGCGTAGGAGATATCACTGAAGCTTTCTTT; CDR3aa: CASSVGDITEAFF
v_gene: TRBV27; j_gene: TRBJ1-1; abundance: .; d_gene: TRBD1; CDR3nt: TGTGCCAGCAGTATAGGACAGGGGATTTTGAACACTGAAGCTTTCTTT; CDR3aa: CASSIGQGILNTEAFF
v_gene: TRBV7-7; j_gene: TRBJ2-5; abundance: many; d_gene: .; CDR3nt: TGTGCTAGCAGTAGAACCGGGATCCAAGAGACCCAGTACTTC; CDR3aa: CASSRTGIQETQYF